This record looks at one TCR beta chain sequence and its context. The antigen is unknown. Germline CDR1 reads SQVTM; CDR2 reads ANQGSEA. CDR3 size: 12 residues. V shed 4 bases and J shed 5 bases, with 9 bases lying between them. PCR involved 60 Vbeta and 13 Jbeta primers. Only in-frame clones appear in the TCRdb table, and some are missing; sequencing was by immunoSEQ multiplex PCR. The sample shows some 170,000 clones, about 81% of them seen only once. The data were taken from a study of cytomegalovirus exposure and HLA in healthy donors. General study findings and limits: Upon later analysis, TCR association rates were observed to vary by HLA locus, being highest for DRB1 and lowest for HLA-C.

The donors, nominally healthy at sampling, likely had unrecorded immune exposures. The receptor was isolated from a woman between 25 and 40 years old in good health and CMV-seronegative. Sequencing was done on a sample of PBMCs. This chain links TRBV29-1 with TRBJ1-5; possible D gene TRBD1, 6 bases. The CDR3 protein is CSVGNRDQPQHF. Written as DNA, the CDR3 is TGCAGCGTTGGTAACAGGGATCAGCCCCAGCATTTT.